Following are 29 T cell receptor beta chains from one sample sequenced in a study of blood T cell repertoires in COVID-19. TCRdb keeps only in-frame clones here, not all; method: immunoSEQ multiplex PCR. The profile shows around 120,000 clones, 80% to 90% of them singletons. The sample was peripheral blood. These receptors came from a woman aged 65 to 85 with acute or convalescent COVID-19.

The gene calls are TRBV24-1 and TRBJ2-2, with D uncertain. Trimming removed 1 base at V and 6 bases at J, with 11 bases between. Germline V gene data show CDR1 as KGHDR and CDR2 as SFDVKD. The CDR3 has 15 residues. The CDR3 spells CATSDLSLRSGELFF. DNA for the CDR3: TGTGCCACCAGTGATTTATCCCTGAGGTCCGGGGAGCTGTTTTTT.

The rearrangement uses TRBV7-2 and TRBJ2-7, with a weak D call TRBD2 (5 bases). CDR3 size: 16 residues. V gave up 2 bases and J gave up 4 bases, with 18 bases separating them. Germline CDR1 reads SGHTA; CDR2 reads FQGNSA. In DNA form, the CDR3 reads TGTGCCAGCAGCTTAAGTCCGTATAGCAGAGGGTACGAGCAGTACTTC. This gives the protein CASSLSPYSRGYEQYF.

The V call is TRBV18, the J call TRBJ2-7; D ambiguous. Germline V gene lookup returns CDR1 KGHSH and CDR2 LQKENI. The CDR3 has 14 amino acids. Trimming removed 5 bases from V and 2 bases from J, with 13 bases in between. CDR3 region: CASSAAIQTYEQYF. CDR3 nucleotide sequence: TGTGCCAGCTCAGCCGCCATACAAACCTACGAGCAGTACTTC.

The genes are TRBV10-1 and TRBJ2-7, with TRBD1 matching 9 bases. The ends lost 8 bases at V and 3 bases at J; junction bases unmatched: 8. CDR1 WNHNN and CDR2 SYGVQD come from the germline V gene (reference sequence). The CDR3 length is 14 residues. In nucleotides, the CDR3 is TGCGCCAGCCAAAATGGACAGGGGAGCTACGAGCAGTACTTC. Its translation: CASQNGQGSYEQYF.

The gene calls are TRBV11-2 and TRBJ1-3; tentative D call: TRBD1 (5 bases). This CDR3 region has 16 residues. V was clipped by 3 bases and J by 1 base, with 13 bases between them. Germline CDR1 and CDR2: SGHAT and FQNNGV. This chain's CDR3 is CASSFGGDFSGNTIYF. CDR3 in DNA: TGTGCCAGCAGCTTTGGGGGGGATTTTTCTGGAAACACCATATATTTT.

The chain carries TRBV28 and TRBJ1-4, with a weak D call TRBD1 (5 bases). V was shortened by 8 bases and J by 5 bases, with 9 bases between the two germline ends. Germline V gene sequence: CDR1 MDHEN, CDR2 SYDVKM. This CDR3 is built from 12 residues. The chain's CDR3 is CASRQLNEKLFF. CDR3 bases: TGTGCCAGCCGACAGCTAAATGAAAAACTGTTTTTT.

The chain combines TRBV9 with TRBJ1-1, with 8 bases lining up with TRBD1. Trimming at V came to 0 bases and at J to 4 bases, leaving 5 bases not matched to a gene. CDR1 is SGDLS and CDR2 is YYNGEE in the germline V gene. This CDR3 is 15 amino acids long. CDR3 region: CASSVEQGAITEAFF. CDR3 in DNA: TGTGCCAGCAGCGTAGAGCAGGGGGCAATCACTGAAGCTTTCTTT. The entire variable domain, with the rest obtained from reference TRBV9 and TRBJ1-1, is as follows: DSGVTQTPKHLITATGQRVTLRCSPRSGDLSVYWYQQSLDQGLQFLIQYYNGEERAKGNILERFSAQQFPDLHSELNLSSLELGDSALYFCASSVEQGAITEAFFGQGTRLTVV.

The chain carries TRBV28 and TRBJ1-1; 7 bases are a match to TRBD1. V lost 4 bases, J lost 0 bases, and 8 bases stayed unmatched. This CDR3 contains 16 residues. The germline V gene has CDR1 MDHEN and CDR2 SYDVKM. The CDR3 sequence is CASSYTGAIMNTEAFF. The CDR3 region has the DNA TGTGCCAGCAGTTACACAGGGGCGATAATGAACACTGAAGCTTTCTTT.

The chain is built from TRBV11-3 and TRBJ2-1, with 8 bases lining up with TRBD2. V lost 5 bases to trimming and J lost 10 bases; unmatched junction nucleotides: 10. The CDR3 sequence is 14 residues long. CDR1 and CDR2 (germline): SGHNT, YENEEA. Written as DNA, the CDR3 is TGTGCCAGCAGCGCCCGGGGGGGGCCTGGGGAGCAGTTCTTC. Translated, it gives CASSARGGPGEQFF.

Written as DNA, the CDR3 is TGTGCCACTGCTTCGACTAGCGGGGATGCGACCCAGTACTTC. This codes for CATASTSGDATQYF. The chain carries TRBV6-5 and TRBJ2-5; TRBD2 matches at 11 bases. Germline values: CDR1 MNHEY, CDR2 SVGAGI. The CDR3 length is 14 residues. V gave up 10 bases and J gave up 7 bases; unmatched junction bases: 11.

This chain joins TRBV7-2 and TRBJ1-2; D may be TRBD1 (6 bases). Germline lookup yields CDR1 SGHTA and CDR2 FQGNSA. V was cut by 5 bases and J by 3 bases, with 19 bases left in between. CDR3 size: 16 residues. The CDR3 loop reads CASSPLGQGIDYGYTF. The CDR3 DNA is TGTGCCAGCAGCCCCCTCGGGCAGGGGATTGACTATGGCTACACCTTC.

This chain joins TRBV6-5 and TRBJ2-1, with 10 nucleotides matching TRBD1. The CDR3 contains 13 residues. Germline CDR1 is MNHEY and CDR2 is SVGAGI. J was trimmed by 9 bases and V by 6 bases; bases with no gene match: 5. CDR3 sequence reads: CASRRDRGSEQFF. As DNA, the CDR3 is TGTGCCAGCAGGAGGGACAGGGGAAGTGAGCAGTTCTTC.

The gene calls are TRBV7-2 and TRBJ1-5, with TRBD1 matching 12 bases. From germline, CDR1 is SGHTA and CDR2 FQGNSA. V lost 1 base, J lost 6 bases, and 4 bases stayed unmatched. The CDR3 runs 16 residues. CDR3 DNA: TGTGCCAGCAGCTTAGGTGGGACAGGGGGCTTTCAGCCCCAGCATTTT. This sequence encodes CASSLGGTGGFQPQHF.

The genes are TRBV28 and TRBJ2-7; 8 bases are shared with TRBD2. Looked up from germline, CDR1 is MDHEN and CDR2 is SYDVKM. The V gene end was trimmed by 6 bases and the J gene end by 5 bases; junction bases not matched to a gene: 12. The CDR3 covers 15 residues. For the CDR3, the DNA is TGTGCCAGCAGCCCTCCCAGGACTAGCTTTCACGAGCAGTACTTC. Translation: CASSPPRTSFHEQYF.

This clone was seen just once. The chain uses TRBV2 and TRBJ2-2; D is possibly TRBD2 (6 bases). This CDR3 has 14 amino acids. V shed 5 bases and J shed 5 bases, with 12 bases lying between them. The germline CDR1 and CDR2 sequences are SNHLY and FYNNEI. This CDR3 is CASSKAAGTGELFF. The CDR3 DNA sequence: TGTGCCAGCAGTAAGGCCGCGGGGACCGGGGAGCTGTTTTTT.

This sequence joins TRBV19 and TRBJ2-7; 7 nucleotides agree with TRBD2. Per the germline V gene, CDR1 is LNHDA and CDR2 is SQIVND (reference sequence). V was clipped by 3 bases and J by 2 bases; unmatched bases: 7. The CDR3 is 15 residues long. Here the CDR3 DNA reads TGTGCCAGTAGTATGGTAGAGGCGGGGGCCTACGAGCAGTACTTC. This gives the protein CASSMVEAGAYEQYF.

This sequence joins TRBV28 and TRBJ1-5, with 9 bases lining up with TRBD1. Germline V CDR1 and CDR2: MDHEN, SYDVKM. The junction had 0 bases not matched to a gene; V was cut back by 5 bases and J by 1 base. The CDR3 loop spans 14 amino acids. This chain's CDR3 is CASSDRGSNQPQHF. The CDR3 DNA is TGTGCCAGCAGTGACAGGGGGAGCAATCAGCCCCAGCATTTT. The full variable domain, completed using reference TRBV28 and TRBJ1-5, is DVKVTQSSRYLVKRTGEKVFLECVQDMDHENMFWYRQDPGLGLRLIYFSYDVKMKEKGDIPEGYSVSREKKERFSLILESASTNQTSMYLCASSDRGSNQPQHFGDGTRLSIL.

This clone was seen once. The chain has TRBV13 and TRBJ2-7; D gene uncertain. Germline CDR1 is PRHDT and CDR2 is FYEKMQ (reference sequence). Between the trimmed V and J ends, which lost 3 bases and 0 bases, there was a span of 12 bases. This CDR3 spans 15 amino acids. CDR3 DNA sequence: TGTGCCAGCAGCTTCCTGGGTAGGAGCTCCTACGAGCAGTACTTC. Its protein product is CASSFLGRSSYEQYF.

The J gene is TRBJ1-6, the V gene TRBV7-9; tentative D call: TRBD1 (6 bases). Germline V CDR1 and CDR2: SEHNR, FQNEAQ (reference sequence). Deletions cut 5 bases from V and 12 bases from J, with 14 bases between. This CDR3 spans 13 amino acids. This CDR3 reads CASSIGQWEPLHF. In DNA form, the CDR3 reads TGTGCCAGCAGCATCGGACAGTGGGAACCCCTCCACTTT.

The chain joins TRBV10-2 to TRBJ2-7; D possibly corresponds to TRBD2 (7 bases). CDR1 WSHSY and CDR2 SAAADI come from the germline V gene. Trimming took off 1 base at V and 1 base at J, with 11 bases between the two ends. This CDR3 comprises 15 residues. CDR3 DNA: TGCGCCAGCAGTGAGTGGGGGGGCAGATCCTACGAGCAGTACTTC. Translating gives CASSEWGGRSYEQYF.

The chain is built from TRBV14 and TRBJ2-7, with D perhaps matching TRBD2 (6 bases). Trimming pared 1 base from V and 5 bases from J, leaving 24 bases between. The CDR3 length is 18 residues. Germline assignment: CDR1 SGHDN and CDR2 FVKESK. The CDR3, as DNA: TGTGCCAGCAGCCAAGGATTTCTCCTTAAGGGACTTTGGGACGAGCAGTACTTC. Amino acids: CASSQGFLLKGLWDEQYF. Full variable domain (missing parts from reference TRBV14 and TRBJ2-7): EAGVTQFPSHSVIEKGQTVTLRCDPISGHDNLYWYRRVMGKEIKFLLHFVKESKQDESGMPNNRFLAERTGGTYSTLKVQPAELEDSGVYFCASSQGFLLKGLWDEQYFGPGTRLTVT.

The J gene is TRBJ1-5, the V gene TRBV19, with TRBD1 matching 7 bases. There are 15 residues in the CDR3. Germline-derived CDR1 and CDR2 are LNHDA and SQIVND (reference sequence). V was clipped by 1 base and J by 4 bases; unmatched bases: 4. The DNA of the CDR3 is TGTGCCAGTAGTATAGGGACAGGAGGTAATCAGCCCCAGCATTTT. As protein: CASSIGTGGNQPQHF.

This clone was counted only a few times. CDR3 sequence: CASSVVGGARDTQYF. As DNA, the CDR3 is TGTGCCAGCAGCGTAGTGGGGGGGGCCAGAGATACGCAGTATTTT. The chain combines TRBV9 with TRBJ2-3, with a weak D call TRBD2 (7 bases). The V end lost 0 bases, the J end lost 5 bases, and 13 bases lay between the germline ends. Germline V gene sequence: CDR1 SGDLS, CDR2 YYNGEE. The CDR3 loop spans 15 amino acids.

This chain's CDR3 is CASSFRWETQYF. CDR3 in DNA: TGTGCCAGCAGTTTCAGGTGGGAGACCCAGTACTTC. The chain has TRBV28 and TRBJ2-5; D is unclear. The V gene lost 3 bases and the J gene lost 5 bases, with 7 bases spanning the gap. The length of the CDR3 is 12 residues. In germline, CDR1 is MDHEN, CDR2 SYDVKM.

The chain combines TRBV6-1 with TRBJ1-2, with a weak D call TRBD1 (6 bases). Between the trimmed V and J ends, which lost 8 bases and 1 base, there was a span of 20 bases. This CDR3 has 16 residues. The germline V gene has CDR1 MNHNS and CDR2 SASEGT. CDR3 nucleotide sequence: TGTGCCAGCGATGAAGGACAGCTTAGGTTTAACTATGGCTACACCTTC. Translating it yields CASDEGQLRFNYGYTF.

The chain links TRBV12-5 to TRBJ2-1; D unresolved. In germline, CDR1 is LGHNT, CDR2 FRNRAP. The CDR3 totals 14 residues. The V end lost 2 bases, the J end lost 5 bases, and 10 bases lay between the germline ends. CDR3 in amino acids: CASGLYTVHNEQFF. The CDR3 DNA reads as TGTGCTAGTGGTTTGTATACAGTCCACAATGAGCAGTTCTTC.

V gene TRBV3-1 (or the pseudogene TRBV3-2) combines with J gene TRBJ1-5; D call uncertain. Per germline, CDR1 LGHDT and CDR2 YNNKEL (reference sequence). The CDR3 length is 13 residues. V dropped 1 base and J dropped 9 bases, with 10 bases sitting between them. The CDR3 loop reads CASSQVISGPQHF. DNA for the CDR3: TGTGCCAGCAGCCAAGTTATTTCAGGGCCCCAGCATTTT.

This chain connects TRBV19 to TRBJ1-1; D perhaps matches TRBD1 (6 bases). The V end was cut by 5 bases, the J end by 0 bases, with 16 bases between. The CDR3 sequence is 16 residues long. Germline CDR1 is LNHDA and CDR2 is SQIVND (reference sequence). For the CDR3, the DNA is TGTGCCAGTAGTCCCGAGCGAGGGGGAATGAACACTGAAGCTTTCTTT. The encoded protein is CASSPERGGMNTEAFF.

This clone turned up a few times. The chain recombines TRBV11-2 with TRBJ1-2; D gene uncertain. CDR1 and CDR2 from the germline V gene are SGHAT and FQNNGV. The CDR3 sequence is 13 residues long. The ends were cut back, 6 bases at V and 8 bases at J, with 16 bases in the middle. The CDR3 sequence is CASSWLQLEGYTF. Here the CDR3 DNA reads TGTGCCAGCAGTTGGCTACAGTTAGAGGGCTACACCTTC.